Reported below is one TCR beta chain. Germline-derived CDR1 and CDR2 are SGHNT and YYREEE (reference sequence). This CDR3 is 15 amino acids long. J was trimmed by 3 bases and V by 4 bases; bases with no gene match: 10. Study processing details: Reference gene primers were amplified, and this amplification served to estimate nucleated cell counts. The table came from immunoSEQ multiplex PCR; TCRdb's copy has only in-frame clones and leaves some out. V, J and clone size were drawn from that table, and D and trimming were deduced from the DNA. The sample includes about 150,000 clones, approximately 90% of them seen just once. This entry belongs to a study of blood T cell repertoires in COVID-19. Study-level background: The United States, Italy and Spain were the sources of the acute and convalescent COVID-19 samples. T cells, B-cell-depleted T cells, or PBMCs supplied cDNA or gDNA.

This receptor was obtained from a woman aged 70-85 years with acute or convalescent COVID-19. The V call is TRBV5-4, the J call TRBJ2-7, with TRBD2 matching over 7 bases. The sequencing sample was made of peripheral blood. CDR3 in DNA: TGTGCCAGCAGCCCCCGGGGCGGGGGAGGCTACGAGCAGTACTTC. This sequence encodes CASSPRGGGGYEQYF.